Sequencing of this TCR beta chain was carried out in a study of blood T cell repertoires in COVID-19. At the level of the study: COVID-19 samples, acute and convalescent, were from the United States, Italy and Spain.

Germline values: CDR1 SGDLS, CDR2 YYNGEE. Unmatched junction bases numbered 1, after V lost 3 bases and J lost 2 bases. CDR3 length: 13 residues. Sequenced by immunoSEQ multiplex PCR; TCRdb stores in-frame clones only, minus some. Here the sample spans under 200,000 clones, roughly 86% being singletons. This sequence was found in a man aged 18 to 29 with active or convalescent COVID-19. Specimen: peripheral blood. V usage is TRBV9 and J usage is TRBJ1-2, with 7 bases that match TRBD1. CDR3 nucleotide sequence: TGTGCCAGCAGCGAGACAGGGAACTATGGCTACACCTTC. It codes for CASSETGNYGYTF.